Listed below are T cell receptor beta chains from one sample, sequenced in a study of CD8 T cells in Susac syndrome. MiXCR, applied by TCRdb to the immunoSEQ multiplex PCR reads, yields one record per CDR3 protein. The table shows 140,000 to 150,000 distinct CDR3 sequences, with approximately 93% occurring only once. The sequenced sample was CD4+ T cells from PBMCs. The receptor set was obtained from a human donor in good health. Each CDR3 is given with its conserved first and last residue. D genes are given only for firm matches. Clone size is shown for a subset of rows, as once, few, many or a class of expanded clone.

cdr3_nt cdr3_aa clone_size v_call d_call j_call
TGTGCCAGCAGCTTGGATAACCGAGGCACAGATACGCAGTATTTT CASSLDNRGTDTQYF . TRBV5-4 . TRBJ2-3
TGTGCCAGTAGTATTCGAACTAGCGGTACCTACGAGCAGTACTTC CASSIRTSGTYEQYF . TRBV19 TRBD2 TRBJ2-7
TGTGCCTGGAGTGCGACAGGAAACACTGAAGCTTTCTTT CAWSATGNTEAFF . TRBV30 . TRBJ1-1
TGCAGCGTTGAAGCGGGGACAGGGACCTACGAGCAGTACTTC CSVEAGTGTYEQYF . TRBV29-1 TRBD1 TRBJ2-7
TGTGCCAGCAGCTTCGGGGAATACTACGAGCAGTACTTC CASSFGEYYEQYF . TRBV7-3 . TRBJ2-7
TGTGCCAGCAGTCGTGGGAGAGTTCAAGAGACCCAGTACTTC CASSRGRVQETQYF . TRBV7-8 . TRBJ2-5
TGTGCCAGCAGGCTCCAGGGGGGGGAGACTGAAGCTTTCTTT CASRLQGGETEAFF . TRBV6-5 TRBD1 TRBJ1-1
TGTGCCAGCAGCCACCGGGACAGGACGACTGAAGCTTTCTTT CASSHRDRTTEAFF . TRBV3-1 TRBD1 TRBJ1-1
TGTGCCAGCAGTCCCCGGACAGGAGCCGGCGGGGAGCTGTTTTTT CASSPRTGAGGELFF . TRBV27 TRBD1 TRBJ2-2
TGCAGCGTTGGAGTTGGGATGAGGACCGGGGAGCTGTTTTTT CSVGVGMRTGELFF . TRBV29-1 . TRBJ2-2
TGTGCCAGCAGTGAGTTCGGGGAGACCCAGTACTTC CASSEFGETQYF . TRBV25-1 . TRBJ2-5
TGCAGCGTTGGGGGACAGACTAACTATGGCTACACCTTC CSVGGQTNYGYTF . TRBV29-1 TRBD1 TRBJ1-2
TGCAGTGCGGTGGGGGCTCTGGTCTACGAGCAGTACTTC CSAVGALVYEQYF once TRBV20-1 . TRBJ2-7
TGTGCCAGCACCGAAACTCTAGGGGTTGGCAATCAGCCCCAGCATTTT CASTETLGVGNQPQHF . TRBV6-6 . TRBJ1-5
TGTGCCAGCTCACCACCCGTCGGACAGGGGGCCACTGAAGCTTTCTTT CASSPPVGQGATEAFF . TRBV18 TRBD1 TRBJ1-1
TGTGCCAGCAGCTTAGGCTATAACACCGGGGAGCTGTTTTTT CASSLGYNTGELFF . TRBV7-7 . TRBJ2-2
TGTGCCAGCAGTGAATTGGGGAACACCATATATTTT CASSELGNTIYF few TRBV25-1 . TRBJ1-3
TGCAGTGCTAGAGTTGGGGATGGTGGAAACACCATATATTTT CSARVGDGGNTIYF . TRBV20-1 . TRBJ1-3
TGTGCCACCAGCCCCGGACCGGGGTTCGAAGAAAAACTGTTTTTT CATSPGPGFEEKLFF . TRBV15 . TRBJ1-4
TGTGCCAGCAGTTATGAGACTAGCGGGAGGGCCGAATACGAGCAGTACTTC CASSYETSGRAEYEQYF . TRBV6-9 TRBD2 TRBJ2-7
TGCGCCAGCAGCTTGTCGCAGTACTACGAGCAGTACTTC CASSLSQYYEQYF . TRBV5-1 . TRBJ2-7
TGCGCCAGCAGCCAAGAAGCGACTAGCGGGAGGAATCAGTTCTTC CASSQEATSGRNQFF . TRBV4-1 TRBD2 TRBJ2-1
TGTGCCAGCAGTGAAGTACTTAGCAATCAGCCCCAGCATTTT CASSEVLSNQPQHF . TRBV2 . TRBJ1-5
TGTGCCAGCAGTTTATCCCCATGGACTAGCGTGGGCTCCGAGCAGTACTTC CASSLSPWTSVGSEQYF once TRBV27 TRBD2 TRBJ2-7
TGCGCCAGCAGTGAAACGGTGGAGGGAAACACCATATATTTT CASSETVEGNTIYF . TRBV10-2 . TRBJ1-3
TGTGCCAGCAGCCCCGGGGTTAACTATGGCTACACCTTC CASSPGVNYGYTF . TRBV2 . TRBJ1-2
TGTGCCAGCAGTCGGACAGGGAACACCGGGGAGCTGTTTTTT CASSRTGNTGELFF . TRBV25-1 TRBD1 TRBJ2-2
TGTGCCAGCAGTTTGTGGGCGGGACAGGGCTACGAGCAGTACTTC CASSLWAGQGYEQYF . TRBV27 TRBD1 TRBJ2-7
TGCAGTGCTAGAGATACCAGGGCGAACACTGAAGCTTTCTTT CSARDTRANTEAFF . TRBV20-1 . TRBJ1-1
TGTGCCAGCAGCCAAGGCAGGGGGTATGGCTATGGCTACACCTTC CASSQGRGYGYGYTF . TRBV3-1 TRBD1 TRBJ1-2
TGTGCCAGCAGTTTACGGGGAAAGGAAAGTGGCTACACCTTC CASSLRGKESGYTF . TRBV12-3/TRBV12-4 . TRBJ1-2
TGTGCCTGGCAGCAGGGCCAGAACACTGAAGCTTTCTTT CAWQQGQNTEAFF . TRBV30 . TRBJ1-1
TGCAGTGCTAGGGTCGGGGACAGTGGAAACACCATATATTTT CSARVGDSGNTIYF . TRBV20-1 TRBD1 TRBJ1-3
TGTGCCAGCAGCCTCCCCCAAACCCACAGGGGAAGAAACTTC CASSLPQTHRGRNF . TRBV2 TRBD1 TRBJ2-7
TGTGCCAGCAGAGAACAGGGGGCCGCTAATGAAAAACTGTTTTTT CASREQGAANEKLFF . TRBV6-5 TRBD1 TRBJ1-4
TGTGCCAGCAGTGCAGACAGTACAGATACGCAGTATTTT CASSADSTDTQYF . TRBV25-1 . TRBJ2-3
TGTGCCAGCAGCGGGACAGGGATGGGTCAGCCCCAGCATTTT CASSGTGMGQPQHF once TRBV5-6 TRBD1 TRBJ1-5
TGTGCCAGCAGCCTGGGACAGGGGAGCTCCTACGAGCAGTACTTC CASSLGQGSSYEQYF once TRBV28 TRBD1 TRBJ2-7
TGCAGCGTTTCCTACGGGGCCTACGAGCAGTACTTC CSVSYGAYEQYF . TRBV29-1 . TRBJ2-7
TGTGCCAGCAGCTCAGGCGTCGGGGTCTCGCCGGGGGAGCAGTTCTTC CASSSGVGVSPGEQFF . TRBV7-2 . TRBJ2-1
TGCAGCGTTGATTCTCTAGGCTTAGCGTTCTTC CSVDSLGLAFF few TRBV29-1 . TRBJ2-1
TGCAGCTTCCGGGGGGGCCCCTCCCAGTTCTTC CSFRGGPSQFF . TRBV29-1 TRBD2 TRBJ2-1
TGTGCCAGCAGTTTGACCCCCGGGGAGACCCAGTACTTC CASSLTPGETQYF . TRBV12-3/TRBV12-4 . TRBJ2-5
TGTGCCAGCAGGGGGGACCTCAATCAGCCCCAGCATTTT CASRGDLNQPQHF . TRBV28 . TRBJ1-5
TGTGCCACGAAACGGACAGGGGTAGAGTATGGCTACACCTTC CATKRTGVEYGYTF . TRBV13 TRBD1 TRBJ1-2
TGCAGCGTCGGACACATAAACAACAATGAGCAGTTCTTC CSVGHINNNEQFF . TRBV29-1 . TRBJ2-1
TGTGCCAGGAGGACGGAAGCGGGGGAGCAGTACTTC CARRTEAGEQYF . TRBV2 TRBD2 TRBJ2-7
TGTGCCAGCAGCCCCGTGATGGGCCGGGGCTCCTACGAGCAGTACTTC CASSPVMGRGSYEQYF . TRBV12-3/TRBV12-4 . TRBJ2-7
TGTGCCAGCAGTGGTGGGACCGCAACTAATGAAAAACTGTTTTTT CASSGGTATNEKLFF once TRBV25-1 . TRBJ1-4
TGCGCCAGCTCGGGAGAGGGCAAAAACATTCAGTACTTC CASSGEGKNIQYF . TRBV5-1 . TRBJ2-4
TGTGCCAGCAGCGGGGGACTGGGGTCAGATACGCAGTATTTT CASSGGLGSDTQYF . TRBV7-2 . TRBJ2-3
TGTGCCAGCAGCTCCCAATGGGGAAATACTGGAAACACCATATATTTT CASSSQWGNTGNTIYF . TRBV7-9 . TRBJ1-3
TGCAGTGTGCCCCCTCTAACAGGGGATGGCTACACCTTC CSVPPLTGDGYTF . TRBV20-1 TRBD1 TRBJ1-2
TGTGCCAGCAGCGTAGCTCAGGAAAACATTCAGTACTTC CASSVAQENIQYF . TRBV9 . TRBJ2-4
TGCAGCGTTGGTGGGGCCAGCAATCAGCCCCAGCATTTT CSVGGASNQPQHF . TRBV29-1 . TRBJ1-5